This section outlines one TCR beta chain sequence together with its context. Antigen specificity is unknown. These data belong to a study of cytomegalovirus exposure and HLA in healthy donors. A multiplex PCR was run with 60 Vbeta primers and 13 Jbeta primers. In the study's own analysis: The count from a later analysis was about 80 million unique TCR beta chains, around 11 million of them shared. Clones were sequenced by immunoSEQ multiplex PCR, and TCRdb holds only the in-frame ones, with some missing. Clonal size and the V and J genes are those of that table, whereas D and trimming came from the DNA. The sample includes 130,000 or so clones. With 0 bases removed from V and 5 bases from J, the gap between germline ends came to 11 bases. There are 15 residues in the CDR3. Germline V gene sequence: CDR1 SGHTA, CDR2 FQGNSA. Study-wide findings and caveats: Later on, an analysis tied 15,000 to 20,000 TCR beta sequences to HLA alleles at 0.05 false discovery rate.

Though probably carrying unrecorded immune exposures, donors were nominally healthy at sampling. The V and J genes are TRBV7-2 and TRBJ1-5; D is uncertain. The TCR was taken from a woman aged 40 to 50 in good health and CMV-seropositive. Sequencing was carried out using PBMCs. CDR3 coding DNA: TGTGCCAGCAGCTTAGCCACTACCCCCCATCAGCCCCAGCATTTT. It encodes CASSLATTPHQPQHF.